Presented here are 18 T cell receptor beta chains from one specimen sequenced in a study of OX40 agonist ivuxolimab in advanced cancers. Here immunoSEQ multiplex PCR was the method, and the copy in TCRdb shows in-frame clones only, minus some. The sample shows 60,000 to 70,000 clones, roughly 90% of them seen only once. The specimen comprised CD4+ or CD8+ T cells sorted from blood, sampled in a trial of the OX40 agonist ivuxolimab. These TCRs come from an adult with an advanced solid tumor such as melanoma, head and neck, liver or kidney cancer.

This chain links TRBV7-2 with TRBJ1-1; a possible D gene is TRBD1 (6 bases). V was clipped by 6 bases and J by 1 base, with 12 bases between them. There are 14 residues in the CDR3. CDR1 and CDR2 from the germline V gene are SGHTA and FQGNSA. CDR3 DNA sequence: TGTGCCAGCAGGCGGACAGAGACGAACACTGAAGCTTTCTTT. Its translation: CASRRTETNTEAFF.

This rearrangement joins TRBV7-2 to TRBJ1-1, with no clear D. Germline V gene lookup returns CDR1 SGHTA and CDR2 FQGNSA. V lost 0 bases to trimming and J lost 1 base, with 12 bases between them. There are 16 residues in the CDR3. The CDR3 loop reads CASSLAVSMSNTEAFF. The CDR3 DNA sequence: TGTGCCAGCAGCTTAGCGGTCTCCATGTCGAACACTGAAGCTTTCTTT.

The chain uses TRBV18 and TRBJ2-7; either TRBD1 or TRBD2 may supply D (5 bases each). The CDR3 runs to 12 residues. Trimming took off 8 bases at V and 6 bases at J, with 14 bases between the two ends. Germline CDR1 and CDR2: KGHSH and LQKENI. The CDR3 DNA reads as TGTGCCAGCCTGAGAGGGACGGGCGAGCAGTACTTC. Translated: CASLRGTGEQYF.

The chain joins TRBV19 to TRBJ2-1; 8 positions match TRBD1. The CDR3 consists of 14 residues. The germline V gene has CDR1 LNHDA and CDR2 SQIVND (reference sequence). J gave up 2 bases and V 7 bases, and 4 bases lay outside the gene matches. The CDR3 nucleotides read TGTGCCAGTAAACCGGGACAGGCCTACAATGAGCAGTTCTTC. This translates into CASKPGQAYNEQFF. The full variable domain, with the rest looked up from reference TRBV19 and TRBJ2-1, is DGGITQSPKYLFRKEGQNVTLSCEQNLNHDAMYWYRQDPGQGLRLIYYSQIVNDFQKGDIAEGYSVSREKKESFPLTVTSAQKNPTAFYLCASKPGQAYNEQFFGPGTRLTVL.

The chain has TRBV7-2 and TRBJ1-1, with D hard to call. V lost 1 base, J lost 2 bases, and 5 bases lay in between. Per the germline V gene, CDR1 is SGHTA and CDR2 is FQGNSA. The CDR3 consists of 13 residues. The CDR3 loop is CASSLEANTEAFF. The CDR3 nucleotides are TGTGCCAGCAGCTTAGAGGCAAACACTGAAGCTTTCTTT.

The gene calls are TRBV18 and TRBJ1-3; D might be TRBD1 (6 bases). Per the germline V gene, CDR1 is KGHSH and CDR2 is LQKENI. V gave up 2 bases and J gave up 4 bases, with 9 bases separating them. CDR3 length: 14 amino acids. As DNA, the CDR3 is TGTGCCAGCTCACCAAAGGGGGACGGAAACACCATATATTTT. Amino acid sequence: CASSPKGDGNTIYF.

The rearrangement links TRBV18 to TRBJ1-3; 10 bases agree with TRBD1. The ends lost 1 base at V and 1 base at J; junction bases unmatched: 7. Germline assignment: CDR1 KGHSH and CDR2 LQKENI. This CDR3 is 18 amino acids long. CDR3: CASSPLLPGQGSGNTIYF. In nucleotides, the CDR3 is TGTGCCAGCTCACCACTCTTACCGGGACAGGGGTCTGGAAACACCATATATTTT.

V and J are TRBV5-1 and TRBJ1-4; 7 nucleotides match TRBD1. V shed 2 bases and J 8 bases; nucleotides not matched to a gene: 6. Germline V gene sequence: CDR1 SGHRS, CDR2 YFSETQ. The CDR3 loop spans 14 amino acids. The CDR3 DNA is TGCGCCAGCAGCTTACAGGGGTTGCAGGAAAAACTGTTTTTT. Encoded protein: CASSLQGLQEKLFF.

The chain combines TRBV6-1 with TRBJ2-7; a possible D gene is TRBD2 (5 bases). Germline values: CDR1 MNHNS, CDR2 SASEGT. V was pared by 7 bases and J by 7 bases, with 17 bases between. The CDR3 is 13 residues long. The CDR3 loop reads CASNTGGSGEQYF. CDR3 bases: TGTGCCAGCAATACCGGCGGCTCGGGGGAGCAGTACTTC.

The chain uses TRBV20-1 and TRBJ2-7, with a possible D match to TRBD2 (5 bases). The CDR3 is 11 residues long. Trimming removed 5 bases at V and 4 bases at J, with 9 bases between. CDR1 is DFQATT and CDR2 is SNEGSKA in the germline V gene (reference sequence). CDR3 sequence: CSARGGYEQYF. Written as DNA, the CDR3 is TGCAGTGCTCGAGGAGGATACGAGCAGTACTTC.

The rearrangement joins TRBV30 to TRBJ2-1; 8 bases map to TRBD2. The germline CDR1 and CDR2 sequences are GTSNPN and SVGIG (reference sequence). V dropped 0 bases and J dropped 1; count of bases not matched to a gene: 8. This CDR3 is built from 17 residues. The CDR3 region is CAWSVSMTSASYNEQFF. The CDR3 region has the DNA TGTGCCTGGAGTGTCTCGATGACTAGCGCTTCCTACAATGAGCAGTTCTTC.

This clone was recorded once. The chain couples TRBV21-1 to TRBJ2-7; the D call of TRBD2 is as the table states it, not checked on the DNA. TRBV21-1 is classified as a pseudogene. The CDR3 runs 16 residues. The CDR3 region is CASSLTSGPCSYEQYF. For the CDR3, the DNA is TGTGCCAGCAGCCTTACTAGCGGTCCCTGCTCCTACGAGCAGTACTTC.

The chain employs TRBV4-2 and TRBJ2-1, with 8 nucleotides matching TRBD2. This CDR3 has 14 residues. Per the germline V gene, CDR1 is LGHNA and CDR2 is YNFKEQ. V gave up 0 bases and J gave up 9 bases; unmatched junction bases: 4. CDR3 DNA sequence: TGTGCCAGCAGCCAAGATACGGGGGGGCTTGAGCAGTTCTTC. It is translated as CASSQDTGGLEQFF.

DNA of the CDR3: TGTGCCAGCAGCTTACCTCAAGAGACCCAGTACTTC. Translation gives CASSLPQETQYF. The rearrangement uses TRBV5-6 and TRBJ2-5; D gene uncertain. The CDR3 totals 12 residues. CDR1 and CDR2 (germline): SGHDT, YYEEEE. The V gene lost 2 bases and the J gene lost 2 bases, with 4 bases spanning the gap.

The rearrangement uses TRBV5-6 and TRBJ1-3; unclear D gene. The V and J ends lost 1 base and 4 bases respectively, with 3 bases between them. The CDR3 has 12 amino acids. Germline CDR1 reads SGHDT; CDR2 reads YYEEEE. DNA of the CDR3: TGTGCCAGCAGCTTGAGGGGAAACACCATATATTTT. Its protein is CASSLRGNTIYF.

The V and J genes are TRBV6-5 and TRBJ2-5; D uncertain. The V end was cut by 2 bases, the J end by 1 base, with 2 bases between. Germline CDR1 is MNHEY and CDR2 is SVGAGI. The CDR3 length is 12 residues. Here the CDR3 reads CASSYGQETQYF. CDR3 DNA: TGTGCCAGCAGTTACGGCCAAGAGACCCAGTACTTC.

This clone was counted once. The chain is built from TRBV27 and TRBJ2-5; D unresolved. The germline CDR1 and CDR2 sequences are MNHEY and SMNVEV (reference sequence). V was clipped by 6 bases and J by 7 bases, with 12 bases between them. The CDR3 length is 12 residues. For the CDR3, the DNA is TGTGCCAGCAGCATCGGCAGAGGGACCCAGTACTTC. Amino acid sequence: CASSIGRGTQYF.

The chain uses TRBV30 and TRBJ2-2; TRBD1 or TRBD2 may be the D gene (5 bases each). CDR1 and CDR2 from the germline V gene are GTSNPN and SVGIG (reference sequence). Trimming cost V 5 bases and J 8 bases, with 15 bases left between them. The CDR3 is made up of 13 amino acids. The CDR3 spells CAWVDIPGGELFF. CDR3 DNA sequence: TGTGCCTGGGTGGACATTCCGGGGGGGGAGCTGTTTTTT.